A single sample is the source of the 3 T cell receptor beta chains below, sequenced in a study of beta chain features in type 1 diabetes. Which antigens these TCRs recognize remains unknown. As every portion of the isolated RNA was reverse transcribed, the sequencing read expressed TCRB transcripts. Repertoires were generated with immunoSEQ multiplex PCR, while TCRdb's copy carries only in-frame clones and drops some. The sample lists 300,000 to 450,000 clones, roughly 12% occurring once. Study results and caveats: In all four CD4+ subsets, TCRB CDR3 length was significantly, moderately reduced in type 1 diabetes.

The sequenced sample consisted of naive CD4+ T cells from blood. All receptors come from a young woman with type 1 diabetes.

This clone appeared a few times. The same CDR3 arises from other DNA sequences in this sample as well. V and J are TRBV4-3 and TRBJ2-7, with 13 nucleotides matching TRBD2. CDR1 and CDR2 (germline): LGHNA, YSLEER. V dropped 4 bases and J dropped 2; count of bases not matched to a gene: 2. The CDR3 spans 15 residues. CDR3 DNA sequence: TGCGCCAGCAGCCGGGGACTAGCGGGGACCTACGAGCAGTACTTC. This gives the protein CASSRGLAGTYEQYF.

This chain links TRBV7-2 with TRBJ1-1, with D possibly matching TRBD1 (6 bases). The germline V and J ends were trimmed by 5 bases and 6 bases, with 10 bases remaining between them. Germline assignment: CDR1 SGHTA and CDR2 FQGNSA. The CDR3 is 12 amino acids. CDR3: CASSTRQAEAFF. Here the CDR3 DNA reads TGTGCCAGCAGCACCCGACAGGCTGAAGCTTTCTTT.

This clone was detected only a few times. This chain links TRBV9 with TRBJ2-2, with 10 bases lining up with TRBD2. Germline loops: CDR1 SGDLS, CDR2 YYNGEE. The CDR3 is 18 residues long. Losses at the gene ends were 4 bases for V and 3 bases for J; bases not matched to a gene: 12. CDR3 in DNA: TGTGCCAGCAGCCCGGCGTTAGCGGGAGGCCCGGACACCGGGGAGCTGTTTTTT. As protein: CASSPALAGGPDTGELFF.